Shown below are 24 T cell receptor beta chains from a single sample sequenced in a study of blood T cells in healthy people across ages. Then a second PCR, running roughly 7 to 11 cycles, was carried out with a sample-barcoded 5' primer and a J-beta primer mix. MiXCR, run by TCRdb on the 5' RACE reads, gives a single entry per CDR3 protein. Among around 1,000,000 distinct CDR3 sequences, roughly two fifths were seen once, and the ten largest hold around 13%. Material: blood. The receptor set was obtained from a man aged 18 to 29 in good health.

The V call is TRBV3-1, the J call TRBJ2-3, with TRBD2 identical over 12 bases. Trimming at V came to 3 bases and at J to 4 bases, leaving 8 bases not matched to a gene. Germline V CDR1 and CDR2: LGHDT, YNNKEL (reference sequence). This CDR3 spans 17 amino acids. DNA for the CDR3: TGTGCCAGCAGCCATTTGTCGCTAGCGGGGGGGCCAGATACGCAGTATTTT. It specifies CASSHLSLAGGPDTQYF.

The chain is built from TRBV7-9 and TRBJ1-2, with D possibly matching TRBD1 (5 bases). Germline-derived CDR1 and CDR2 are SEHNR and FQNEAQ (reference sequence). The V gene lost 6 bases and the J gene lost 0 bases, with 11 bases spanning the gap. The CDR3 has 14 amino acids. The CDR3 loop reads CASRKDSPNYGYTF. In DNA, the CDR3 is TGTGCCAGCAGGAAAGACAGCCCTAACTATGGCTACACCTTC.

This clonotype was counted at least ten times. This chain uses TRBV4-2 with TRBJ2-1; 10 nucleotides agree with TRBD2. CDR1 and CDR2 (germline): LGHNA, YNFKEQ. The CDR3 is 17 amino acids. Losses at the gene ends were 0 bases for V and 1 base for J; bases not matched to a gene: 3. CDR3 sequence (DNA): TGTGCCAGCAGCCAAGACAGTAGCGGGGGGTCCTACAATGAGCAGTTCTTC. Its translation is CASSQDSSGGSYNEQFF.

Remarks on this clonotype: A clone one base away is much larger, so this may be a read error. The chain carries TRBV6-2 or TRBV6-3 and TRBJ2-1; 7 nucleotides align to TRBD1. TRBJ2-7 matches the DNA end more closely, so the J call is doubtful. Germline lookup yields CDR1 MNHEY and CDR2 SVGEGT. The CDR3 consists of 14 residues. The CDR3 nucleotides read TGTGCCAGCAGTTGGGACAGCTCCTACAATGAGCAGTACTTC. This sequence encodes CASSWDSSYNEQYF.

This clonotype was detected a few times. V is TRBV12-3 or TRBV12-4 and J is TRBJ2-5; no definite D call. The CDR3 is 11 residues long. The V gene lost 6 bases and the J gene lost 11 bases, with 13 bases spanning the gap. As DNA, the CDR3 is TGTGCCAGCAGGCTAGACAATGAGCAGTACTTC. Amino acid sequence: CASRLDNEQYF.

This clonotype occurred a few times. The V and J genes are TRBV20-1 and TRBJ2-1; the match to TRBD1 covers 8 bases. The CDR3 contains 14 residues. CDR1 is DFQATT and CDR2 is SNEGSKA in the germline V gene (reference sequence). Germline trimming cut 0 bases from V and 8 bases from J; bases unmatched to any gene: 6. CDR3 DNA sequence: TGCAGTGCTAGAGATCAGGGGGCAGGGGATGAGCAGTTCTTC. As protein: CSARDQGAGDEQFF.

The rearrangement joins TRBV12-3 or TRBV12-4 to TRBJ1-2; TRBD1 matches at 7 bases. CDR3 length: 14 residues. V lost 3 bases to trimming and J lost 4 bases; unmatched junction nucleotides: 5. The CDR3 reads CASSLGQLLYGYTF. In DNA, the CDR3 is TGTGCCAGCAGTTTGGGACAGCTCCTCTATGGCTACACCTTC.

The rearrangement links TRBV20-1 to TRBJ1-1, with TRBD1 matching 8 bases. The CDR3 sequence is 14 residues long. The germline V gene encodes CDR1 DFQATT and CDR2 SNEGSKA (reference sequence). With V trimmed by 3 bases and J by 3 bases, 6 bases remained unmatched. CDR3 nucleotide sequence: TGCAGTGCTAGGGACAGGGAGACGTACACTGAAGCTTTCTTT. Protein sequence: CSARDRETYTEAFF.

The V and J genes are TRBV29-1 and TRBJ1-1; 7 positions match TRBD1. The ends lost 7 bases at V and 0 bases at J; junction bases unmatched: 5. The germline gives CDR1 SQVTM, CDR2 ANQGSEA. The CDR3 is made up of 13 amino acids. CDR3 DNA: TGCAGCGGACAGGGAATCATGAACACTGAAGCTTTCTTT. Translating gives CSGQGIMNTEAFF.

The gene calls are TRBV6-1 and TRBJ1-2, with D unclear. This CDR3 spans 17 amino acids. Germline V gene data show CDR1 as MNHNS and CDR2 as SASEGT. Between the trimmed V and J ends, which lost 8 bases and 5 bases, there was a span of 27 bases. The CDR3 DNA reads as TGTGCCAGCCTCCCCCTCGGGGTTACTACGGGGTTTTATGGCTACACCTTC. Translating it yields CASLPLGVTTGFYGYTF.

This sequence joins TRBV2 and TRBJ2-1; TRBD2 is a possible D gene (6 bases). V was trimmed by 2 bases and J by 6 bases, leaving 14 bases between them. Germline values: CDR1 SNHLY, CDR2 FYNNEI. The CDR3 is 15 amino acids. This chain's CDR3 is CASSERLDRGNEQFF. CDR3 sequence (DNA): TGTGCCAGCAGTGAAAGACTAGACAGAGGCAATGAGCAGTTCTTC.

The rearrangement links TRBV4-1 to TRBJ2-2, with D hard to call. CDR3 length: 16 amino acids. The germline gives CDR1 MGHRA, CDR2 YSYEKL. V was shortened by 0 bases and J by 0 bases, with 8 bases between the two germline ends. The CDR3 loop reads CASSQDVSSNTGELFF. The CDR3 coding sequence is TGCGCCAGCAGCCAAGACGTTAGCTCGAACACCGGGGAGCTGTTTTTT.

This clonotype was picked up a small number of times. This chain connects TRBV7-2 to TRBJ1-2, with 8 bases matching TRBD1. The length of the CDR3 is 15 residues. The germline gives CDR1 SGHTA, CDR2 FQGNSA. J lost 4 bases, V lost 1 base, and 5 bases had no gene match. CDR3 DNA: TGTGCCAGCAGCTTAGTGGGACAGGTTCGCTATGGCTACACCTTC. Protein sequence: CASSLVGQVRYGYTF.

The V call is TRBV6-2 or TRBV6-3, the J call TRBJ2-3, with D possibly being TRBD2 (5 bases). V was shortened by 4 bases and J by 10 bases, with 15 bases between the two germline ends. Germline CDR1 and CDR2: MNHEY and SVGEGT. The CDR3 runs 13 residues. As DNA, the CDR3 is TGTGCCAGCAGTTCCCGGGATCTTGAGGCGCAGTATTTT. It encodes CASSSRDLEAQYF.

Worth noting for this clonotype: A read error may produce the germline difference seen at one junction end. J is TRBJ2-3 and V is TRBV6-1; TRBD2 is a possible D gene (6 bases). The CDR3 sequence is 14 residues long. Germline V gene lookup returns CDR1 MNHNS and CDR2 SASEGT. The CDR3 DNA sequence: TGTGCCAGCCGTGAAAGGACTAACACAGATACGCAGTATTTT. It codes for CASRERTNTDTQYF.

This chain joins TRBV24-1 and TRBJ2-1; D is ambiguous. This CDR3 is 17 amino acids long. Between the trimmed V and J ends, which lost 1 base and 0 bases, there was a span of 12 bases. Germline V gives CDR1 KGHDR, CDR2 SFDVKD. The CDR3 coding sequence is TGTGCCACCAGTGATTTTCCTGTGGATTCCTCCTACAATGAGCAGTTCTTC. Translated: CATSDFPVDSSYNEQFF.

A few counts support this clonotype. The chain recombines TRBV5-5 with TRBJ1-4; 10 positions agree with TRBD1. Germline-derived CDR1 and CDR2 are SGHKS and YYEKEE (reference sequence). There are 18 residues in the CDR3. V was pared by 3 bases and J by 7 bases, with 15 bases of the junction left unmatched. CDR3 protein: CASSSIQGQGRPSEKLFF. The CDR3 DNA follows: TGTGCCAGCAGCTCAATACAGGGACAGGGGCGACCATCTGAAAAACTGTTTTTT.

The table lists this clonotype with a few counts. The V and J genes are TRBV6-2 or TRBV6-3 and TRBJ1-2, with a tentative D call TRBD1 (6 bases). CDR1 and CDR2 (germline): MNHEY, SVGEGT. The V end lost 2 bases, the J end lost 2 bases, and 9 bases lay between the germline ends. The CDR3 spans 14 residues. CDR3 sequence reads: CASSYPDRNYGYTF. DNA for the CDR3: TGTGCCAGCAGTTACCCGGACAGAAACTATGGCTACACCTTC.

The V gene is TRBV7-2, the J gene TRBJ1-2; the D gene is possibly TRBD1 (5 bases). Germline CDR1 is SGHTA and CDR2 is FQGNSA. The CDR3 totals 14 residues. Trimming took 6 bases from V and 4 from J, leaving 15 bases between them. The DNA for the CDR3 is TGTGCCAGCAGTACACAGACAGAATCCTATGGCTACACCTTC. It is translated as CASSTQTESYGYTF.

This rearrangement joins TRBV20-1 to TRBJ1-4, with 9 bases identical to TRBD1. This CDR3 spans 14 amino acids. The V segment lost 4 bases and the J segment 5 bases; nucleotides outside the gene matches: 5. Germline V lookup: CDR1 DFQATT, CDR2 SNEGSKA (reference sequence). The CDR3 region has the DNA TGCAGTGCTACTCCCGGGACAGGGAATGAAAAACTGTTTTTT. This codes for CSATPGTGNEKLFF.

In this sample, this clonotype turned up a few times. The chain carries TRBV7-2 and TRBJ1-1, with 7 nucleotides matching TRBD1. Germline V gene lookup returns CDR1 SGHTA and CDR2 FQGNSA. V lost 4 bases to trimming and J lost 4 bases; unmatched junction nucleotides: 9. This CDR3 spans 15 amino acids. CDR3 sequence (DNA): TGTGCCAGCAGCTACACGACAGGGCTGCGCACTGAAGCTTTCTTT. This gives the protein CASSYTTGLRTEAFF.

This chain uses TRBV20-1 with TRBJ2-3, with D perhaps matching TRBD1 (5 bases). Germline CDR1 DFQATT, CDR2 SNEGSKA (reference sequence). The V gene lost 6 bases and the J gene lost 5 bases, with 15 bases spanning the gap. The CDR3 totals 13 residues. For the CDR3, the DNA is TGCAGTGCCGAAAAGATGGACAAAGATACGCAGTATTTT. This sequence encodes CSAEKMDKDTQYF.

This clonotype turned up a few times. One end of the junction varies from germline; a read error may be responsible. The rearrangement links TRBV14 to TRBJ1-2; 9 bases match TRBD1. The CDR3 is 15 residues long. Per germline, CDR1 SGHDN and CDR2 FVKESK. CDR3 DNA sequence: TGTGCCAGCAGCCGTGGCGTCGGGACAGGGAAAGGCTGCACCTTC. Translation: CASSRGVGTGKGCTF.

On this clonotype itself: Relative to the germline gene, one junction end is altered; a read error may explain this. The rearrangement links TRBV27 to TRBJ1-2; 9 bases agree with TRBD1. The germline V gene encodes CDR1 MNHEY and CDR2 SMNVEV (reference sequence). The CDR3 extends over 16 amino acids. As DNA, the CDR3 is TGTGCCGGCAGTTTGGGGGACAGGGACGGAAACTATGGCTACACCTTC. Translation gives CAGSLGDRDGNYGYTF.